This T cell receptor (beta chain) was profiled in a study of blood T cell repertoires in COVID-19. Overall study context: Samples came from the United States, Italy and Spain, spanning acute and convalescent COVID-19. Sources were T cells, B-cell-depleted T cells, or PBMCs; the material itself was cDNA or gDNA.

Original data processing: It was from reference gene primer amplification that nucleated cell counts were estimated. Assay: immunoSEQ multiplex PCR; the TCRdb copy retains only in-frame clones and omits some. V, J and clone size derive from that table, while D and trimming were established from the DNA sequence. The data hold under 140,000 clones, with roughly 91% observed a single time. This clonotype was sampled from a woman aged 45-60 years with acute or convalescent COVID-19. The specimen was peripheral blood.

CDR3 nucleotides: TGTGCCAGCAGGGGACTAGCGGGAGGCACCGGGGAGCTGTTTTTT. This gives the protein CASRGLAGGTGELFF. The chain recombines TRBV2 with TRBJ2-2; 15 nucleotides line up with TRBD2. The germline V gene has CDR1 SNHLY and CDR2 FYNNEI. The CDR3 sequence is 15 residues long. V gave up 6 bases and J gave up 4 bases; unmatched junction bases: 0.